This T cell receptor beta chain derives from a study of chemoradiotherapy in HPV16-positive cancers. Study conclusions and caveats: Candidate HPV-specific clones and E7-related TCR motifs grew in tumor during treatment.

This clone was counted between two and nine times. Its matching antigen is unknown. Repertoires were sampled repeatedly during chemoradiotherapy. Clones were sequenced by immunoSEQ multiplex PCR, and TCRdb holds only the in-frame ones, with some missing. The repertoire includes approximately 15,000 clones, roughly 79% of them detected once, and about 9.1% sits in the top ten. Germline V gene lookup returns CDR1 SEHNR and CDR2 FQNEAQ (reference sequence). The CDR3 runs to 13 residues. V was trimmed by 5 bases and J by 2 bases, leaving 9 bases between them. Sampling was conducted from a patient who underwent chemoradiotherapy. The chain employs TRBV7-9 and TRBJ1-2; D might be TRBD1 (6 bases). This TCR came from a human donor with HPV-associated anogenital cancer. The CDR3 bases are TGTGCCAGCAGCCCCGGGACAAACTATGGCTACACCTTC. This gives the protein CASSPGTNYGYTF.